The rows below give T cell receptor beta chains drawn from one sample of a study of blood T cell repertoires in COVID-19. TCRdb's table, derived via immunoSEQ multiplex PCR, lists solely in-frame clones and lacks some. Of more than 250,000 clones listed, 65% to 90% are singletons. Sequenced sample: peripheral blood. All receptors derive from a man in his fifties with active or convalescent COVID-19. The CDR3 runs from the conserved cysteine through the conserved F or W. A D gene is named only where the DNA matches it firmly. Not every row has a clone size; where given, it reads once, few, many or a size class.

J: TRBJ2-2
D: NA
size: NA
V: TRBV7-3
CDR3: CASSPRGSANTGELFF
DNA: TGTGCCAGCAGCCCCCGGGGGAGCGCGAACACCGGGGAGCTGTTTTTT

J: TRBJ2-1
D: NA
size: NA
V: TRBV5-1
CDR3: CASSPGLRMDNEQFF
DNA: TGCGCCAGCAGCCCGGGACTGCGTATGGACAATGAGCAGTTCTTC

J: TRBJ1-5
D: TRBD1
size: NA
V: TRBV30
CDR3: CAWGRTGSQPQHF
DNA: TGTGCCTGGGGGCGGACAGGTTCCCAGCCCCAGCATTTT

J: TRBJ1-1
D: NA
size: NA
V: TRBV11-2
CDR3: CASSPPGGRSIEAFF
DNA: TGTGCCAGCAGCCCCCCCGGAGGACGGTCGATTGAAGCTTTCTTT

J: TRBJ2-1
D: TRBD2
size: NA
V: TRBV15
CDR3: CATYSGRTSYNEQFF
DNA: TGTGCCACCTACAGCGGGAGGACCTCCTACAATGAGCAGTTCTTC

J: TRBJ2-1
D: TRBD2
size: NA
V: TRBV6-2/TRBV6-3
CDR3: CASSYSTGTGGLYEQFF
DNA: TGTGCCAGCAGTTACTCGACTGGGACGGGAGGGCTGTATGAGCAGTTCTTC

J: TRBJ1-2
D: TRBD1
size: NA
V: TRBV3-1/TRBV3-2
CDR3: CASSHRDRGGYTF
DNA: TGTGCCAGCAGCCACAGGGACAGGGGTGGCTACACCTTC

J: TRBJ2-1
D: TRBD2
size: NA
V: TRBV19
CDR3: CASRGAGVSTNEQFF
DNA: TGTGCCAGTAGGGGAGCGGGAGTAAGTACTAATGAGCAGTTCTTC

J: TRBJ2-3
D: TRBD2
size: NA
V: TRBV10-1
CDR3: CASSESCRTSGTLGPADTQYF
DNA: TGCGCCAGCAGTGAGTCGTGTAGGACTAGCGGGACCCTGGGGCCAGCAGATACGCAGTATTTT

J: TRBJ1-4
D: NA
size: NA
V: TRBV28
CDR3: CASSGLSTGWNEKLFF
DNA: TGTGCCAGCAGTGGTTTATCGACAGGATGGAATGAAAAACTGTTTTTT

J: TRBJ2-3
D: TRBD2
size: few
V: TRBV18
CDR3: CASSPPSGSKDTQYF
DNA: TGTGCCAGCTCCCCTCCTAGCGGGAGTAAAGATACGCAGTATTTT

J: TRBJ1-4
D: NA
size: NA
V: TRBV6-5
CDR3: CASSTGGLNEKLFF
DNA: TGTGCCAGCAGTACGGGGGGCCTTAATGAAAAACTGTTTTTT

J: TRBJ2-3
D: TRBD1
size: NA
V: TRBV25-1
CDR3: CASSEGTGITDTQYF
DNA: TGTGCCAGCAGTGAGGGGACAGGGATCACAGATACGCAGTATTTT

J: TRBJ2-7
D: NA
size: few
V: TRBV6-1
CDR3: CASSEAGRLNEQYF
DNA: TGTGCCAGCAGTGAAGCTGGCAGGCTCAACGAGCAGTACTTC

J: TRBJ2-1
D: NA
size: once
V: TRBV5-1
CDR3: CASSLLEHHEQFF
DNA: TGCGCCAGCAGCTTGCTAGAGCACCATGAGCAGTTCTTC

J: TRBJ1-5
D: NA
size: NA
V: TRBV5-4
CDR3: CASSLDRDTEPQHF
DNA: TGTGCCAGCAGCTTGGATCGGGACACCGAGCCCCAGCATTTT

J: TRBJ2-7
D: TRBD1
size: NA
V: TRBV5-1
CDR3: CASSLPGQGAYEQYF
DNA: TGCGCCAGCAGCTTGCCAGGACAGGGGGCCTACGAGCAGTACTTC

J: TRBJ1-4
D: NA
size: NA
V: TRBV5-8
CDR3: CASSLTYTGGGKLFF
DNA: TGTGCCAGCAGCTTAACATACACGGGAGGGGGAAAACTGTTTTTT

J: TRBJ2-7
D: TRBD1
size: NA
V: TRBV6-2/TRBV6-3
CDR3: CASSEGQGVYEQYF
DNA: TGTGCCAGCAGCGAAGGACAGGGGGTATACGAGCAGTACTTC

J: TRBJ2-5
D: NA
size: once
V: TRBV28
CDR3: CASSLYRAVETQYF
DNA: TGTGCCAGCAGTTTATACAGGGCTGTAGAGACCCAGTACTTC

J: TRBJ2-7
D: TRBD1
size: NA
V: TRBV7-9
CDR3: CASSGQVLYEQYF
DNA: TGTGCCAGCTCGGGACAGGTGCTGTACGAGCAGTACTTC

J: TRBJ2-1
D: NA
size: NA
V: TRBV7-9
CDR3: CASSRSAYEQFF
DNA: TGTGCCAGCAGCCGGAGTGCTTATGAGCAGTTCTTC

J: TRBJ2-1
D: TRBD2
size: NA
V: TRBV30
CDR3: CAWSVTSGINEQFF
DNA: TGTGCCTGGAGTGTAACTAGCGGGATTAATGAGCAGTTCTTC

J: TRBJ2-1
D: NA
size: NA
V: TRBV2
CDR3: CASTADGRDNNEQFF
DNA: TGTGCCAGCACAGCGGACGGGAGAGATAACAATGAGCAGTTCTTC

J: TRBJ2-1
D: TRBD2
size: NA
V: TRBV7-9
CDR3: CASSPSGQREASVNEQFF
DNA: TGTGCCAGCAGCCCGTCTGGTCAGCGGGAGGCCTCAGTTAATGAGCAGTTCTTC

J: TRBJ1-1
D: TRBD1
size: NA
V: TRBV5-1
CDR3: CASSLAPGTVNTEAFF
DNA: TGCGCCAGCAGCTTGGCCCCGGGGACAGTGAATACTGAAGCTTTCTTT

J: TRBJ1-2
D: NA
size: once
V: TRBV28
CDR3: CASRQRIYGYTF
DNA: TGTGCCAGCAGACAGCGGATCTATGGCTACACCTTC

J: TRBJ2-7
D: NA
size: NA
V: TRBV19
CDR3: CASSIFPGAPTYEQYF
DNA: TGTGCCAGTAGTATCTTCCCAGGGGCGCCTACCTACGAGCAGTACTTC

J: TRBJ2-7
D: NA
size: NA
V: TRBV12-3/TRBV12-4
CDR3: CASSFGSPNEQYF
DNA: TGTGCCAGCAGTTTTGGGAGCCCCAACGAGCAGTACTTC

J: TRBJ2-1
D: NA
size: NA
V: TRBV7-2
CDR3: CASSLSSGGAYNEQFF
DNA: TGTGCCAGCAGCCTAAGTAGCGGTGGGGCCTACAATGAGCAGTTCTTC

J: TRBJ1-4
D: NA
size: NA
V: TRBV6-6
CDR3: CASKDRGAPNEKLFF
DNA: TGTGCCAGCAAAGATAGGGGCGCTCCAAATGAAAAACTGTTTTTT

J: TRBJ1-5
D: NA
size: NA
V: TRBV5-6
CDR3: CASSSLNQPQHF
DNA: TGTGCCAGCAGCTCTTTAAATCAGCCCCAGCATTTT

J: TRBJ2-5
D: TRBD2
size: NA
V: TRBV5-3
CDR3: CVRSFRSGREWETQYF
DNA: TGTGTCAGAAGCTTTCGTTCTGGGCGGGAGTGGGAGACCCAGTACTTC

J: TRBJ2-5
D: TRBD1
size: NA
V: TRBV10-3
CDR3: CAISERGRETQYF
DNA: TGTGCCATCAGTGAGAGGGGGCGAGAGACCCAGTACTTC

J: TRBJ2-3
D: NA
size: NA
V: TRBV10-1
CDR3: CASSPEASDTQYF
DNA: TGCGCCAGCAGCCCGGAGGCTTCAGATACGCAGTATTTT

J: TRBJ1-6
D: NA
size: NA
V: TRBV19
CDR3: CATRGEDSYNSPLHF
DNA: TGTGCCACCCGAGGGGAGGACTCCTATAATTCACCCCTCCACTTT

J: TRBJ1-5
D: NA
size: NA
V: TRBV28
CDR3: CASRMGQYSNQPQHF
DNA: TGTGCCAGCAGGATGGGACAATACAGCAATCAGCCCCAGCATTTT